This TCR beta chain was sequenced during a study of prognosis after radiotherapy for stage I lung cancer. Study details: Receipt of concurrent therapy with stereotactic body radiotherapy occurred in no patient. While some 16 patients showed no significant progression after radiotherapy, four developed distant metastases at a median of roughly 7 months.

This clonotype came up many times. It was by two-round multiplex PCR that TCR beta CDR3 was amplified from genomic DNA. With primers specific to each TRBV and TRBJ gene, the first-round PCR was performed. TCRdb reanalysed the multiplex PCR reads using MiXCR and keeps one entry per CDR3 protein. The table has around 15,000 distinct CDR3 sequences, about a sixth seen once; the top ten hold 35% to 45%. The germline V gene has CDR1 LGHNA and CDR2 YNFKEQ. CDR3 length: 16 amino acids. The V and J ends lost 0 bases and 6 bases, in that order; junction bases with no gene match: 7. The sequences come from PBMCs, collected before or after stereotactic body radiation therapy (not recorded which). This rearrangement joins TRBV4-2 to TRBJ1-5; the match to TRBD1 covers 8 bases. This clonotype was sampled from a donor at least 50 years old with non-small cell lung cancer. Written as DNA, the CDR3 is TGTGCCAGCAGCCAAGATTGGGGACAGGCGGGTCAGCCCCAGCATTTT. Protein product: CASSQDWGQAGQPQHF.